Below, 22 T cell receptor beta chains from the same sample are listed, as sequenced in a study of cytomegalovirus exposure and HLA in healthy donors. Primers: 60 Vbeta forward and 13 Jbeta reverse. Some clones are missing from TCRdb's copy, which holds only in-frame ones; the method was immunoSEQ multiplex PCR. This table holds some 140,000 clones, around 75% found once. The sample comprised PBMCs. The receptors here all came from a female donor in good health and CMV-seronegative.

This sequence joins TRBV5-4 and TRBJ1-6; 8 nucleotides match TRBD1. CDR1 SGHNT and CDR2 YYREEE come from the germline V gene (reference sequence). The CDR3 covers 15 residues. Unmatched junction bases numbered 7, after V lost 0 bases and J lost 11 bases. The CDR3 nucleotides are TGTGCCAGCAGCTTGGAGTTGGGACAGGTGGCACCCCTCCACTTT. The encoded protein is CASSLELGQVAPLHF.

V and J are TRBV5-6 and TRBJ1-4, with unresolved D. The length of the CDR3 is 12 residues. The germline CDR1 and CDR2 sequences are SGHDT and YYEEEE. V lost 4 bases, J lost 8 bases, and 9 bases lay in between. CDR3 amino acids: CASSVSWEKLFF. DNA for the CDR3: TGTGCCAGCAGCGTGAGTTGGGAAAAACTGTTTTTT.

In DNA, the CDR3 is TGTGCCAGTCAACAGGGGGCGGGAGATGGCTACACCTTC. It encodes CASQQGAGDGYTF. The chain combines TRBV19 with TRBJ1-2; the match to TRBD1 covers 9 bases. CDR1 is LNHDA, CDR2 SQIVND, per germline (reference sequence). The junction had 7 bases not matched to a gene; V was cut back by 8 bases and J by 6 bases. The CDR3 length is 13 residues.

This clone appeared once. The CDR3 is CASSVWTGGEQPQHF. In DNA form, the CDR3 reads TGTGCCAGCAGTGTTTGGACAGGGGGCGAACAGCCCCAGCATTTT. V is TRBV28 and J is TRBJ1-5, with 11 positions matching TRBD1. The length of the CDR3 is 15 residues. The germline CDR1 and CDR2 sequences are MDHEN and SYDVKM. J lost 7 bases, V lost 5 bases, and 7 bases had no gene match.

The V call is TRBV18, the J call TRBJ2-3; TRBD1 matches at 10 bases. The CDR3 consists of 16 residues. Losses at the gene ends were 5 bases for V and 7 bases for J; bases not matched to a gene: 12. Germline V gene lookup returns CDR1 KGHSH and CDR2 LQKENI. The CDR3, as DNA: TGTGCCAGCTCAACCCCGGACAGGGGGAGGAGGTATACGCAGTATTTT. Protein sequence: CASSTPDRGRRYTQYF.

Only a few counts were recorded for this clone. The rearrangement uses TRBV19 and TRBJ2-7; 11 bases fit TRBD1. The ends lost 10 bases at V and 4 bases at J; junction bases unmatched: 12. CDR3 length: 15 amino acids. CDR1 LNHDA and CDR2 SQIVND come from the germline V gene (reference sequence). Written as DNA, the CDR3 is TGTGCCAACCCGGACGGACAGGGGGCGCCGTACGAGCAGTACTTC. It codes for CANPDGQGAPYEQYF.

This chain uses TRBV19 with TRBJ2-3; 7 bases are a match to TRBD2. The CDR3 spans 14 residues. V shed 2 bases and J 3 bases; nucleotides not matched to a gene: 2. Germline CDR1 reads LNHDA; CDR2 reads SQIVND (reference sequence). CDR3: CASSISGKTDTQYF. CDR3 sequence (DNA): TGTGCCAGTAGTATAAGCGGGAAAACAGATACGCAGTATTTT.

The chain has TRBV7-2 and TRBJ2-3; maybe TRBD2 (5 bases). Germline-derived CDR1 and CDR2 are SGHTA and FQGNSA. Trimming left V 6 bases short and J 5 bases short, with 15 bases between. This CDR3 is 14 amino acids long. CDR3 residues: CASRNARGGDTQYF. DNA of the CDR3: TGTGCCAGCAGAAACGCTCGGGGTGGAGATACGCAGTATTTT.

The CDR3: CASSPSGGDEQFF. As DNA, the CDR3 is TGTGCCAGCTCACCCAGCGGCGGAGATGAGCAGTTCTTC. The chain uses TRBV18 and TRBJ2-1, with a possible D match to TRBD2 (5 bases). CDR3 length: 13 residues. Germline lookup yields CDR1 KGHSH and CDR2 LQKENI. Trimming removed 3 bases at V and 8 bases at J, with 11 bases between.

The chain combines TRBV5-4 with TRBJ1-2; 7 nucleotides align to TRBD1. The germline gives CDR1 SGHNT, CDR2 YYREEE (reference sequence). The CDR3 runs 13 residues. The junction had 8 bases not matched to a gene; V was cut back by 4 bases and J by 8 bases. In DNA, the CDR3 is TGTGCCAGCAGCAATGACAGGGTACACGGCTACACCTTC. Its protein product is CASSNDRVHGYTF.

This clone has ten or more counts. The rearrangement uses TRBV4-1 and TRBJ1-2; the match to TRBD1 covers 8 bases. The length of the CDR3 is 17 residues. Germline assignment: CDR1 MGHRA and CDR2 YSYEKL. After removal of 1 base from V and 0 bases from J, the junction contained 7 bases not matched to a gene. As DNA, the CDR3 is TGCGCCAGCAGCCAAGGGGCGAGACAGGGGTCTAACTATGGCTACACCTTC. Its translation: CASSQGARQGSNYGYTF.

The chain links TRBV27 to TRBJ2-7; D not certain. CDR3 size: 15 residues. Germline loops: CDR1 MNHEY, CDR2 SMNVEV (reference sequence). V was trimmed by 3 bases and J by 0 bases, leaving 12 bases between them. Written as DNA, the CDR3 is TGTGCCAGCAGTTTCTGGCATTCCCGCTCCTACGAGCAGTACTTC. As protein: CASSFWHSRSYEQYF.

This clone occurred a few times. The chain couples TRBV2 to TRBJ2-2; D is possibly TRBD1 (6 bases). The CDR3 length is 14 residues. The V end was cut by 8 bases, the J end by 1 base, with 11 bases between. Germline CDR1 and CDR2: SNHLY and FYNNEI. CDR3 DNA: TGTGCCAGCTTAAAGGGGGAGAACACCGGGGAGCTGTTTTTT. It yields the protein CASLKGENTGELFF.

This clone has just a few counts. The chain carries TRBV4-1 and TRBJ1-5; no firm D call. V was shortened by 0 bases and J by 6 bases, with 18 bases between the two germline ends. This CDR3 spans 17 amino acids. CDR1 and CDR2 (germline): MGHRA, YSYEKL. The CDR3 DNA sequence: TGCGCCAGCAGCCAAGATTCGGTCCAGCTCGGAGGTCAGCCCCAGCATTTT. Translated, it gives CASSQDSVQLGGQPQHF.

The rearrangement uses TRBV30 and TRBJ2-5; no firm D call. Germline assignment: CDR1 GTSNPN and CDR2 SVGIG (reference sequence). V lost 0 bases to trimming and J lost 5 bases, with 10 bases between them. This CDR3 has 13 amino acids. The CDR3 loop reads CAWSVSPGETQYF. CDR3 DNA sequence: TGTGCCTGGAGTGTTAGTCCCGGGGAGACCCAGTACTTC.

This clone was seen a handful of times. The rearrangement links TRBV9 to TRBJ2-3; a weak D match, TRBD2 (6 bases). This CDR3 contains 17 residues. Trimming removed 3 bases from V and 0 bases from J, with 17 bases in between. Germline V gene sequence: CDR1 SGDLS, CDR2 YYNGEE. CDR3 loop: CASSAREIATSTDTQYF. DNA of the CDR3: TGTGCCAGCAGCGCCCGGGAGATAGCGACAAGCACAGATACGCAGTATTTT.

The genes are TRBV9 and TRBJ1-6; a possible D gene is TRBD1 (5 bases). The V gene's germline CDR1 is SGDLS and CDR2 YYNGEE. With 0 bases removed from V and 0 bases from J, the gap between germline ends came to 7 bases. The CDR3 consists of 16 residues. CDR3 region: CASSVGQSSYNSPLHF. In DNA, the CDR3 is TGTGCCAGCAGCGTAGGACAGAGCTCCTATAATTCACCCCTCCACTTT.

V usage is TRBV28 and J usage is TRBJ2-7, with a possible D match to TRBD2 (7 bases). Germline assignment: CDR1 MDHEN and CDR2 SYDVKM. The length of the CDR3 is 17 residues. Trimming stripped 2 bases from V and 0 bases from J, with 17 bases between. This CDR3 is CASSLVGGPLFSYEQYF. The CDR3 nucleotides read TGTGCCAGCAGTTTAGTCGGGGGGCCACTATTCTCCTACGAGCAGTACTTC.

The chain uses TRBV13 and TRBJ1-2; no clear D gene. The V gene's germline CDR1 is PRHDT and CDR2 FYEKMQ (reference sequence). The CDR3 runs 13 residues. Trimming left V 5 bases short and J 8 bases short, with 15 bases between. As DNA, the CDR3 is TGTGCCAGCAGCCTTGGGCAAATCCAGGGCTACACCTTC. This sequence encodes CASSLGQIQGYTF.

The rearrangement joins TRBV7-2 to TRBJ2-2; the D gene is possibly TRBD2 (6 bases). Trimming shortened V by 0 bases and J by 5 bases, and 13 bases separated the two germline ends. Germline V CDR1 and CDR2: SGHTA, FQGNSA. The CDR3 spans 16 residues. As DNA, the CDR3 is TGTGCCAGCAGCTTAGCCCGTAGCGGAAAGACCGGGGAGCTGTTTTTT. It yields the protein CASSLARSGKTGELFF.

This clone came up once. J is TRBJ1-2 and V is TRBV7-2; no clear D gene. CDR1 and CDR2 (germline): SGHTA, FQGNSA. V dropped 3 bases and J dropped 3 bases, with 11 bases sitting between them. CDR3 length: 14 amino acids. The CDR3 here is CASSFRTGDYGYTF. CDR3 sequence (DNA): TGTGCCAGCAGCTTTAGGACGGGAGACTATGGCTACACCTTC.

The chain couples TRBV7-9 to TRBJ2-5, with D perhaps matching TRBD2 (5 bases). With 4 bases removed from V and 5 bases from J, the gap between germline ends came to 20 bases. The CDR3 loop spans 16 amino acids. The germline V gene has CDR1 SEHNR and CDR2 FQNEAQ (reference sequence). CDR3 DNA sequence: TGTGCCAGCAGCTCCAGCCGCACTTCTCAGCGGGAGACCCAGTACTTC. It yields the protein CASSSSRTSQRETQYF.